Detailed here is one TCR beta chain. The antigen remains undetermined. The data are from a study of T cell responses to AZD1222 COVID-19 vaccine. Broader study findings: Two AZD1222 administrations were followed by greater Spike-specific TCR breadth and depth. Baseline antibody screening turned up just a handful of seropositive AZD1222 recipients.

Using immunoSEQ multiplex PCR, the repertoire was profiled, and TCRdb retains in-frame clones only, with some absent. The sample yields about 120,000 clones, roughly 86% seen once. Germline V gene data show CDR1 as SGHTA and CDR2 as FQGNSA. V was clipped by 3 bases and J by 13 bases, with 19 bases between them. The CDR3 runs 14 residues. The material sequenced was peripheral blood, taken 28 days after the second AZD1222 dose. This clonotype was obtained from an adult who received the AZD1222 COVID-19 vaccine. This rearrangement joins TRBV7-2 to TRBJ2-1, with TRBD1 as a possible D gene (6 bases). CDR3 protein: CASSFSNTGSRQFF. CDR3 nucleotide sequence: TGTGCCAGCAGCTTCAGTAATACAGGGTCTCGACAGTTCTTC.